The 14 T cell receptor beta chains listed next were all sequenced from one sample in a study of T cells after yellow fever vaccination. TCRdb redid the calling of the 5' RACE reads with MiXCR, one entry per CDR3 protein. The sample contains 300,000 or so distinct CDR3 sequences, over 10% of which appear only once. The specimen was CD4+ T cells sorted from PBMCs, collected 45 days after the yellow fever booster vaccination. Receptors originate from a young man who received the YFV17D yellow fever vaccine.

This clonotype was seen only a few times. V usage is TRBV7-2 and J usage is TRBJ2-5, with 10 bases aligning to TRBD2. V dropped 2 bases and J dropped 5; count of bases not matched to a gene: 8. This CDR3 has 16 amino acids. Germline values: CDR1 SGHTA, CDR2 FQGNSA. CDR3 amino acids: CASSLQPASGSETQYF. CDR3 DNA sequence: TGTGCCAGCAGCTTACAACCGGCTAGCGGGAGTGAGACCCAGTACTTC.

There are a few counts of this clonotype. The chain joins TRBV20-1 to TRBJ2-1; 10 bases are a match to TRBD2. The CDR3 covers 17 residues. Germline CDR1 DFQATT, CDR2 SNEGSKA (reference sequence). V lost 1 base and J lost 9; bases outside the gene matches: 15. For the CDR3, the DNA is TGCAGTGCTAGAGTACTTCCAAGAGCGGGAGGGCCTTCTGAGCAGTTCTTC. This sequence encodes CSARVLPRAGGPSEQFF.

This clonotype occurred many times. This sequence joins TRBV20-1 and TRBJ2-7; tentative D call: TRBD2 (9 bases). Between the trimmed V and J ends, which lost 6 bases and 2 bases, there was a span of 26 bases. CDR1 and CDR2 (germline): DFQATT, SNEGSKA (reference sequence). The length of the CDR3 is 17 residues. The CDR3 DNA follows: TGCAGTGCGTCAGGGGGCGCCGGGACTAGCAGGACCTACGAGCAGTACTTC. Protein sequence: CSASGGAGTSRTYEQYF.

This clonotype was observed many times. V gene TRBV20-1 combines with J gene TRBJ2-2, with a weak D call TRBD2 (6 bases). Germline CDR1 reads DFQATT; CDR2 reads SNEGSKA (reference sequence). The CDR3 spans 18 residues. Trimming stripped 4 bases from V and 5 bases from J, with 26 bases between. CDR3: CSAKRQKGGIIVTGELFF. CDR3 nucleotides: TGCAGTGCTAAACGACAGAAGGGAGGTATTATAGTAACCGGGGAGCTGTTTTTT.

V gene TRBV18 combines with J gene TRBJ1-4; no clear D. Germline values: CDR1 KGHSH, CDR2 LQKENI. The CDR3 spans 13 residues. V lost 2 bases to trimming and J lost 11 bases, with 12 bases between them. The CDR3 protein is CASSPGNERKLFF. CDR3 bases: TGTGCCAGCTCACCAGGGAACGAGAGGAAACTGTTTTTT.

V usage is TRBV28 and J usage is TRBJ2-6; no clear D. From germline, CDR1 is MDHEN and CDR2 SYDVKM. The V end lost 2 bases, the J end lost 5 bases, and 10 bases lay between the germline ends. This CDR3 is built from 15 residues. The CDR3 region is CASSLRRSWANVLTF. In DNA, the CDR3 is TGTGCCAGCAGTTTAAGGAGATCTTGGGCCAACGTCCTGACTTTC.

V and J are TRBV29-1 and TRBJ2-7; TRBD1 matches at 7 bases. Germline CDR1 reads SQVTM; CDR2 reads ANQGSEA. Trimming removed 4 bases from V and 3 bases from J; junction bases left unmatched: 6. This CDR3 comprises 13 residues. CDR3 loop: CSVVIRQGYEQYF. CDR3 nucleotides: TGCAGCGTTGTGATTCGACAGGGCTACGAGCAGTACTTC.

This rearrangement joins TRBV12-3 or TRBV12-4 to TRBJ1-3; D uncertain. The CDR3 spans 14 residues. Between the trimmed V and J ends, which lost 6 bases and 0 bases, there was a span of 9 bases. Here the CDR3 DNA reads TGTGCCAGCAGCCAGGCCCTCTCTGGAAACACCATATATTTT. Encoded protein: CASSQALSGNTIYF.

The chain employs TRBV7-6 and TRBJ2-5; TRBD1 might be the D (5 bases). Germline V gives CDR1 SGHVS, CDR2 FNYEAQ. CDR3 size: 16 residues. Trimming removed 0 bases from V and 1 base from J, with 12 bases in between. CDR3 loop: CASSLALRGGQETQYF. Written as DNA, the CDR3 is TGTGCCAGCAGCTTAGCGCTAAGGGGCGGCCAAGAGACCCAGTACTTC. Variable domain in full (rest from reference TRBV7-6 and TRBJ2-5): GAGVSQSPRYKVTKRGQDVALRCDPISGHVSLYWYRQALGQGPEFLTYFNYEAQQDKSGLPNDRFSAERPEGSISTLTIQRTEQRDSAMYRCASSLALRGGQETQYFGPGTRLLVL.

The rearrangement joins TRBV10-3 to TRBJ2-5, with 7 bases lining up with TRBD1. V lost 2 bases and J lost 5; bases outside the gene matches: 5. Germline lookup yields CDR1 ENHRY and CDR2 SYGVKD. CDR3 length: 14 residues. CDR3 sequence reads: CAISERYRGETQYF. In DNA, the CDR3 is TGTGCCATCAGTGAGCGGTACAGGGGCGAGACCCAGTACTTC.

This clonotype was recorded a few times. CDR3 residues: CSVSGGNEQFF. The CDR3 nucleotides are TGCAGCGTCTCAGGGGGTAATGAGCAGTTCTTC. The chain uses TRBV29-1 and TRBJ2-1; 7 bases match TRBD1. Germline V gene sequence: CDR1 SQVTM, CDR2 ANQGSEA. CDR3 length: 11 residues. V shed 6 bases, J shed 7 bases, and the junction held 3 bases outside the gene matches.

The chain combines TRBV5-1 with TRBJ2-1, with TRBD2 as a possible D gene (7 bases). Between the trimmed V and J ends, which lost 3 bases and 7 bases, there was a span of 20 bases. This CDR3 is 16 amino acids long. Germline lookup yields CDR1 SGHRS and CDR2 YFSETQ. CDR3 DNA sequence: TGCGCCAGCAGCTCCGAGGGGGGGCGAATTGAAAATGAGCAGTTCTTC. It yields the protein CASSSEGGRIENEQFF.

This clonotype occurred once. The J gene is TRBJ2-2, the V gene TRBV10-1; 9 bases are shared with TRBD2. The CDR3 is 14 residues long. Germline loops: CDR1 WNHNN, CDR2 SYGVQD (reference sequence). The V gene end was trimmed by 7 bases and the J gene end by 6 bases; junction bases not matched to a gene: 6. The chain's CDR3 is CASNAGGRSGELFF. As DNA, the CDR3 is TGCGCCAGCAACGCGGGAGGGCGCTCCGGGGAGCTGTTTTTT.

CDR3 DNA sequence: TGTGCCAGCAGTTTGGTAAACCAAGAGGATACGCAGTATTTT. It translates to CASSLVNQEDTQYF. The chain is built from TRBV12-3 or TRBV12-4 and TRBJ2-3; D remains ambiguous. Trimming took off 3 bases at V and 6 bases at J, with 13 bases between the two ends. The CDR3 loop spans 14 amino acids.